This is a list of T cell receptor beta chains from one sample in a study of blood T cells in healthy people across ages. One entry per CDR3 protein, called by TCRdb with MiXCR from the 5' RACE reads. The profile shows around 1.1 million distinct CDR3 sequences, about two fifths of them singletons. The specimen sequenced was blood. Every receptor here comes from a man in his late teens or twenties in good health. Both conserved end residues are part of each CDR3. Fields, in order: clone size, V gene, D gene, J gene, CDR3 protein, CDR3 DNA. D genes are given only for firm matches. Clone size is given for some rows only: seen once, a few or many times, or a class if the clone is expanded.

NA	TRBV3-1	NA	TRBJ2-7	CASSQVGDFHSYEQYF	TGTGCCAGCAGCCAAGTCGGCGACTTTCACTCCTACGAGCAGTACTTC
few	TRBV30	NA	TRBJ1-2	CAWRGLNYGYTF	TGTGCCTGGCGGGGGCTAAACTATGGCTACACCTTC
NA	TRBV2	NA	TRBJ2-3	CARSEDLTDTQYF	TGTGCCCGCAGTGAAGACCTCACAGATACGCAGTATTTT
NA	TRBV5-5	NA	TRBJ1-1	CASTQYGARVYAEAFF	TGTGCCAGCACCCAATATGGGGCGCGGGTCTACGCTGAAGCTTTCTTT
NA	TRBV20-1	NA	TRBJ1-6	CSASHLQSSPLHF	TGCAGTGCTAGCCATCTACAGAGCTCACCCCTCCACTTT
few	TRBV4-2	NA	TRBJ1-6	CASSQDRTGANSPLHF	TGTGCCAGCAGCCAAGATAGGACTGGAGCTAATTCACCCCTCCACTTT
NA	TRBV7-6	TRBD2	TRBJ2-1	CASSSLAGKSSYNEQFF	TGTGCCAGCAGTTCGCTAGCGGGGAAGAGCTCCTACAATGAGCAGTTCTTC
many	TRBV28	NA	TRBJ2-1	CASSLYGHEQFF	TGTGCCAGCAGTTTATATGGCCATGAGCAGTTCTTC
NA	TRBV20-1	TRBD1	TRBJ1-5	CSAYRDSELQPQHF	TGCAGTGCTTACCGGGACAGTGAGTTACAGCCCCAGCATTTT
NA	TRBV21-1	NA	TRBJ2-7	CASMSGSHSYEQYF	TGTGCCAGCATGTCGGGAAGTCATAGCTACGAGCAGTACTTC
NA	TRBV2	NA	TRBJ1-2	CASSYDRSYGYTF	TGTGCCAGCAGTTACGACAGGTCCTATGGCTACACCTTC
NA	TRBV6-5	NA	TRBJ2-5	CATDLATTEAETQYF	TGTGCCACCGACCTAGCGACTACCGAGGCGGAGACCCAGTACTTC
NA	TRBV18	NA	TRBJ1-2	CASSAGHSNYGYTF	TGTGCCAGCTCAGCGGGACACTCTAACTATGGCTACACCTTC
few	TRBV20-1	TRBD1	TRBJ1-5	CSATSPGQIFNQPQHF	TGCAGTGCTACTAGTCCGGGACAGATATTCAATCAGCCCCAGCATTTT
few	TRBV6-6	NA	TRBJ2-5	CASSQEGHPKGTQYF	TGTGCCAGCAGTCAGGAGGGACACCCTAAGGGGACCCAGTACTTC
many	TRBV12-3/TRBV12-4	NA	TRBJ1-5	CASSFRDSNQPQHF	TGTGCCAGCAGTTTTAGAGATAGCAATCAGCCCCAGCATTTT
many	TRBV20-1	TRBD1	TRBJ1-2	CSAMSAGGAGYGYTF	TGCAGTGCTATGTCCGCAGGGGGCGCCGGCTATGGCTACACCTTC
NA	TRBV11-2	NA	TRBJ2-7	CASSLEENNEQYF	TGTGCCAGCAGCTTAGAAGAGAACAATGAGCAGTACTTC
NA	TRBV4-2	NA	TRBJ1-5	CASSQDAAPYSNQPQHF	TGTGCCAGCAGCCAAGATGCGGCACCTTATAGCAATCAGCCCCAGCATTTT
few	TRBV10-3	NA	TRBJ1-2	CAISPTGGNYGYTF	TGTGCCATCAGCCCGACAGGCGGTAACTATGGCTACACCTTC
NA	TRBV7-2	NA	TRBJ2-7	CASSPDRNPSYEQYF	TGTGCCAGCAGCCCAGACAGAAATCCCTCCTACGAGCAGTACTTC
many	TRBV28	NA	TRBJ2-7	CASISSYEQYF	TGTGCCAGCATTTCATCCTACGAGCAGTACTTC
NA	TRBV6-6	NA	TRBJ1-5	CASSADRNSNQPQHF	TGTGCCAGCAGTGCCGACAGAAATAGCAATCAGCCCCAGCATTTT
many	TRBV27	NA	TRBJ2-3	CASSPQLDTQYF	TGTGCCAGCAGTCCGCAGCTGGATACGCAGTATTTT
NA	TRBV19	NA	TRBJ1-2	CASSIGPQGGSYTF	TGTGCCAGTAGTATAGGACCCCAGGGCGGGAGCTACACCTTC
few	TRBV18	TRBD1	TRBJ2-1	CASSSGQGRVSSNEQFF	TGTGCCAGCTCCTCCGGACAGGGTAGGGTTTCGTCCAATGAGCAGTTCTTC
few	TRBV20-1	NA	TRBJ1-4	CSARDGYALNEKLFF	TGCAGTGCTAGGGATGGGTACGCCTTGAATGAAAAACTGTTTTTT
NA	TRBV20-1	TRBD2	TRBJ2-3	CSATSWTSGGAGPDTQYF	TGCAGTGCTACTTCATGGACTAGCGGGGGGGCCGGCCCAGATACGCAGTATTTT
NA	TRBV27	TRBD1	TRBJ1-2	CASSSLRRDRATGGYTF	TGTGCCAGCAGTTCCCTTCGCCGGGACAGGGCTACCGGTGGCTACACCTTC
many	TRBV7-2	TRBD1	TRBJ2-6	CASDTGTVANVLTF	TGTGCCAGCGACACCGGGACAGTTGCCAACGTCCTGACTTTC
NA	TRBV12-3/TRBV12-4	TRBD2	TRBJ2-5	CASSPTSGWETQYF	TGTGCCAGCAGCCCAACTAGCGGCTGGGAGACCCAGTACTTC
NA	TRBV7-6	NA	TRBJ2-3	CASSPWNNTQYF	TGTGCCAGCAGCCCCTGGAACAATACGCAGTATTTT
NA	TRBV4-1	NA	TRBJ1-6	CASSQVGTGMAPLHF	TGCGCCAGCAGCCAAGTGGGAACAGGTATGGCACCCCTCCACTTT
many	TRBV7-2	TRBD2	TRBJ2-1	CASSLGLVANEQFF	TGTGCCAGCAGCTTGGGACTAGTAGCCAATGAGCAGTTCTTC
few	TRBV20-1	TRBD2	TRBJ2-3	CSARALALASGRGGRDTQYF	TGCAGTGCTAGAGCCCTCGCGCTAGCGTCGGGGAGGGGCGGTAGAGATACGCAGTATTTT
NA	TRBV5-1	TRBD1	TRBJ2-1	CASSVEDREFNEQFF	TGCGCCAGCAGCGTTGAGGACAGGGAATTTAATGAGCAGTTCTTC
NA	TRBV20-1	NA	TRBJ1-2	CSAREKGNYGYTF	TGCAGTGCTAGAGAAAAGGGGAACTATGGCTACACCTTC
few	TRBV11-2	TRBD2	TRBJ2-5	CASSLDFGREQYF	TGTGCCAGCAGCTTAGATTTCGGGAGGGAGCAGTACTTC
few	TRBV4-1	TRBD1	TRBJ2-1	CASSPWTGNEQFF	TGCGCCAGCAGCCCTTGGACAGGGAATGAGCAGTTCTTC
NA	TRBV12-3/TRBV12-4	NA	TRBJ2-5	CASSLVDTETQYF	TGTGCCAGCAGTTTAGTGGACACTGAGACCCAGTACTTC
NA	TRBV4-3	NA	TRBJ1-2	CASSQGLVSNYGYTF	TGCGCCAGCAGCCAAGGCTTGGTTTCGAACTATGGCTACACCTTC
NA	TRBV5-5	NA	TRBJ2-2	CASSSGTSLNTGELFF	TGTGCCAGCAGCTCGGGAACTAGTCTGAACACCGGGGAGCTGTTTTTT
once	TRBV20-1	TRBD2	TRBJ2-5	CSASWPSGGNEQYF	TGCAGTGCTAGTTGGCCTAGCGGGGGAAATGAGCAGTACTTC
once	TRBV12-3/TRBV12-4	NA	TRBJ1-2	CASSPSWGPGSGYTF	TGTGCCAGCAGTCCTTCGTGGGGGCCTGGGTCTGGCTACACCTTC
few	TRBV29-1	NA	TRBJ2-3	CSVDEGTTSADTQYF	TGCAGCGTTGACGAAGGGACAACATCGGCAGATACGCAGTATTTT
NA	TRBV3-1	TRBD2	TRBJ2-3	CASSQVGTSGGTDTQYF	TGTGCCAGCAGCCAAGTAGGGACTAGCGGGGGAACGGATACGCAGTATTTT
NA	TRBV12-3/TRBV12-4	NA	TRBJ1-6	CASSFKQVNSPLHF	TGTGCCAGCAGTTTTAAACAGGTTAATTCACCCCTCCACTTT
NA	TRBV6-2/TRBV6-3	NA	TRBJ2-4	CASSYPAEGDIQYF	TGTGCCAGCAGTTATCCGGCGGAGGGGGACATTCAGTACTTC
few	TRBV6-1	NA	TRBJ1-1	CASSDDVLTEAFF	TGTGCCAGCAGTGATGACGTACTGACTGAAGCTTTCTTT
few	TRBV14	TRBD1	TRBJ2-2	CASSQGTGENTGELFF	TGTGCCAGCAGCCAAGGGACAGGGGAGAACACCGGGGAGCTGTTTTTT